Presented here are 25 T cell receptor beta chains from one specimen sequenced in a study of yellow fever vaccine responses in identical twins. TCRdb called the RT-PCR reads again in MiXCR, with one record for every CDR3 protein. The sample lists 2,000 or so distinct CDR3 sequences, approximately 83% occurring once. The sequencing here drew on T cells from blood (PBMCs), unsorted or a sorted subset (not recorded which), taken before or after yellow fever vaccination (not recorded which). Receptors were obtained from a woman between 18 and 29 years old who received the yellow fever vaccine.

The chain combines TRBV11-3 with TRBJ2-5; TRBD2 matches at 10 bases. Germline CDR1 reads SGHNT; CDR2 reads YENEEA. The ends lost 6 bases at V and 5 bases at J; junction bases unmatched: 9. The CDR3 is made up of 15 amino acids. In DNA form, the CDR3 reads TGTGCCAGCAGTCAAGGACTAGCGGTTCCTGAGACCCAGTACTTC. Its protein is CASSQGLAVPETQYF.

The chain combines TRBV7-6 with TRBJ2-3, with 7 bases aligning to TRBD2. CDR3 length: 15 amino acids. The J segment lost 9 bases and the V segment lost 2 bases, leaving 11 bases of the junction unmatched. CDR1 and CDR2 from the germline V gene are SGHVS and FNYEAQ. CDR3: CASSLNSREIPTQYF. The CDR3 DNA follows: TGTGCCAGCAGCTTAAACTCGCGGGAGATCCCAACGCAGTATTTT.

This clonotype showed up just once. The rearrangement uses TRBV12-3 or TRBV12-4 and TRBJ2-7; maybe TRBD2 (6 bases). The CDR3 has 15 amino acids. V lost 5 bases and J lost 4, with 18 bases in between. As DNA, the CDR3 is TGTGCCAGCAGTCTAAAGGAGGGTAGCCCGTACGAGCAGTACTTC. Its protein product is CASSLKEGSPYEQYF.

The genes are TRBV2 and TRBJ1-1; 10 bases are shared with TRBD1. This CDR3 contains 16 residues. V trimming: 2 bases; J trimming: 1 base; junction bases outside the gene matches: 4. CDR1 is SNHLY, CDR2 FYNNEI, per germline. The CDR3: CASSERGTGANTEAFF. The CDR3 DNA reads TGTGCCAGCAGTGAAAGGGGGACAGGGGCGAACACTGAAGCTTTCTTT. The whole variable domain, filled in from reference TRBV2 and TRBJ1-1, reads EPEVTQTPSHQVTQMGQEVILRCVPISNHLYFYWYRQILGQKVEFLVSFYNNEISEKSEIFDDQFSVERPDGSNFTLKIRSTKLEDSAMYFCASSERGTGANTEAFFGQGTRLTVV.

A single count supports this clonotype. The chain has TRBV4-2 and TRBJ1-4, with 9 bases that match TRBD1. The CDR3 has 16 amino acids. The germline V gene encodes CDR1 LGHNA and CDR2 YNFKEQ. V was pared by 1 base and J by 5 bases, with 5 bases of the junction left unmatched. The CDR3 sequence: CASSQAGGTGNEKLFF. The CDR3 DNA is TGTGCCAGCAGCCAAGCTGGCGGGACAGGGAATGAAAAACTGTTTTTT.

The V gene is TRBV7-2, the J gene TRBJ2-7; possible D gene TRBD1, 6 bases. Trimming took off 5 bases at V and 2 bases at J, with 13 bases between the two ends. This CDR3 has 14 amino acids. Germline V CDR1 and CDR2: SGHTA, FQGNSA. The chain's CDR3 is CASSITDRTYEQYV. CDR3 DNA sequence: TGTGCCAGCAGCATAACCGACAGGACCTACGAGCAGTACGTC.

DNA for the CDR3: TGTGCCAGCAGAAGGGACAGGGCGAACACCGGGGAGCTGTTTTTT. Protein: CASRRDRANTGELFF. The chain uses TRBV13 and TRBJ2-2; 9 positions match TRBD1. This CDR3 comprises 15 residues. V shed 6 bases, J shed 0 bases, and the junction held 2 bases outside the gene matches. Germline-derived CDR1 and CDR2 are PRHDT and FYEKMQ (reference sequence).

The V gene is TRBV29-1, the J gene TRBJ1-5, with D hard to call. The CDR3 length is 11 residues. CDR1 SQVTM and CDR2 ANQGSEA come from the germline V gene. CDR3: CAAGPRQPQHF. DNA of the CDR3: TGCGCCGCCGGGCCTCGCCAGCCCCAGCATTTT.

The genes are TRBV29-1 and TRBJ2-7, with a weak D call TRBD1 (6 bases). With 0 bases removed from V and 1 base from J, the gap between germline ends came to 7 bases. In germline, CDR1 is SQVTM, CDR2 ANQGSEA. The CDR3 runs 13 residues. The CDR3 region is CSVEDTGSYEQYF. CDR3 nucleotides: TGCAGCGTTGAAGATACAGGGTCCTACGAGCAGTACTTC.

The J gene is TRBJ2-1, the V gene TRBV2, with 7 bases fitting TRBD2. The germline CDR1 and CDR2 sequences are SNHLY and FYNNEI. Unmatched junction bases numbered 5, after V lost 2 bases and J lost 4 bases. There are 15 residues in the CDR3. In DNA form, the CDR3 reads TGTGCCAGCAGTGAATATAGCGGGCTTTACAATGAGCAGTTCTTC. Residues: CASSEYSGLYNEQFF.

The V gene is TRBV6-4, the J gene TRBJ2-3; no firm D call. The CDR3 consists of 14 residues. V lost 6 bases, J lost 6 bases, and 16 bases lay in between. In germline, CDR1 is MRHNA, CDR2 SNTAGT. The CDR3 sequence: CASSETRSPDTQYF. The CDR3 nucleotides read TGTGCCAGCAGCGAGACCAGGAGTCCGGATACGCAGTATTTT.

The CDR3 sequence: CASSLDSGQQETQYF. CDR3 sequence (DNA): TGTGCCAGCAGCTTAGATTCGGGACAACAAGAGACCCAGTACTTC. V and J are TRBV11-1 and TRBJ2-5, with D possibly being TRBD1 (6 bases). Trimming stripped 1 base from V and 2 bases from J, with 11 bases between. Germline-derived CDR1 and CDR2 are SGHAT and FQDESV (reference sequence). The CDR3 is 15 residues long.

The chain combines TRBV11-3 with TRBJ2-1; 9 bases fit TRBD1. Germline V CDR1 and CDR2: SGHNT, YENEEA. The CDR3 consists of 14 residues. The junction had 12 bases not matched to a gene; V was cut back by 5 bases and J by 13 bases. The CDR3 region has the DNA TGTGCCAGCAGCCCCAGGGACAGGGAGCAGGTCCAGTTCTTC. This codes for CASSPRDREQVQFF.

The J gene is TRBJ2-1, the V gene TRBV28; D gene unclear. CDR1 is MDHEN, CDR2 SYDVKM, per germline. The V gene lost 5 bases and the J gene lost 9 bases, with 20 bases spanning the gap. The CDR3 runs to 15 residues. The CDR3 is CASSITSYRWGEQFF. The CDR3 nucleotides read TGTGCCAGCAGTATCACGAGTTACAGATGGGGTGAGCAGTTCTTC.

This clonotype came up once. The chain links TRBV7-9 to TRBJ1-4, with D possibly being TRBD1 (6 bases). CDR3 length: 14 amino acids. V lost 3 bases and J 7 bases, leaving 12 bases between the germline ends. The germline V gene encodes CDR1 SEHNR and CDR2 FQNEAQ (reference sequence). In nucleotides, the CDR3 is TGTGCCAGCAGCTTGGAAGGGGGAGGTGAAAAACTGTTTTTT. Translated: CASSLEGGGEKLFF.

This clonotype was seen a single time. The V gene is TRBV7-3, the J gene TRBJ2-1, with unresolved D. CDR1 and CDR2 from the germline V gene are SGHTA and FQGTGA. This CDR3 comprises 12 residues. V gave up 1 base and J gave up 6 bases, with 4 bases separating them. CDR3 coding DNA: TGTGCCAGCAGCTTAAATTTCAATGAGCAGTTCTTC. Protein product: CASSLNFNEQFF.

V is TRBV28 and J is TRBJ1-6; 7 positions agree with TRBD1. This CDR3 is 14 amino acids long. The V gene's germline CDR1 is MDHEN and CDR2 SYDVKM. J was trimmed by 13 bases and V by 3 bases; bases with no gene match: 9. CDR3: CASSFSQGTQPLHF. The DNA for the CDR3 is TGTGCCAGCAGTTTCTCACAGGGGACTCAGCCCCTCCACTTT.

This clonotype was detected only once. This chain links TRBV4-2 with TRBJ2-6, with D possibly being TRBD1 (5 bases). Germline V gene sequence: CDR1 LGHNA, CDR2 YNFKEQ. The V end was cut by 0 bases, the J end by 2 bases, with 8 bases between. The CDR3 is made up of 16 amino acids. In DNA, the CDR3 is TGTGCCAGCAGCCAAGATGGGGCTGCTGGGGCCAACGTCCTGACTTTC. Residues: CASSQDGAAGANVLTF.

The V gene is TRBV4-1, the J gene TRBJ2-7; the D gene is possibly TRBD2 (5 bases). Trimming cost V 5 bases and J 3 bases, with 11 bases left between them. The germline V gene encodes CDR1 MGHRA and CDR2 YSYEKL. The CDR3 is 13 amino acids. The CDR3 nucleotides are TGCGCCAGCAGCGTAGGAGCGGACTACGAGCAGTACTTC. As protein: CASSVGADYEQYF.

J is TRBJ2-3 and V is TRBV11-1; D is unresolved. CDR3 length equals 12 residues. The ends were cut back, 5 bases at V and 1 base at J, with 4 bases in the middle. Germline-derived CDR1 and CDR2 are SGHAT and FQDESV (reference sequence). In DNA form, the CDR3 reads TGTGCCAGCAGCGTTGGCACAGATACGCAGTATTTT. It codes for CASSVGTDTQYF.

The V gene is TRBV7-9, the J gene TRBJ1-2; possibly TRBD1 for D (5 bases). The CDR3 loop spans 17 amino acids. In germline, CDR1 is SEHNR, CDR2 FQNEAQ (reference sequence). V was clipped by 4 bases and J by 2 bases, with 20 bases between them. CDR3 DNA sequence: TGTGCCAGCAGCTCACGTACTCCGGGACCTCGGAACTATGGCTACACCTTC. Its protein is CASSSRTPGPRNYGYTF.

The chain couples TRBV2 to TRBJ1-3; no clear D. Germline V CDR1 and CDR2: SNHLY, FYNNEI. The ends were cut back, 7 bases at V and 4 bases at J, with 2 bases in the middle. The CDR3 runs to 10 residues. The CDR3 spells CASIGNTIYF. CDR3 in DNA: TGTGCCAGCATCGGAAACACCATATATTTT. The full variable domain, in which reference TRBV2 and TRBJ1-3 provide the parts outside the CDR3, is EPEVTQTPSHQVTQMGQEVILRCVPISNHLYFYWYRQILGQKVEFLVSFYNNEISEKSEIFDDQFSVERPDGSNFTLKIRSTKLEDSAMYFCASIGNTIYFGEGSWLTVV.

This chain uses TRBV4-2 with TRBJ1-1; D ambiguous. This CDR3 contains 15 residues. Germline lookup yields CDR1 LGHNA and CDR2 YNFKEQ. V was cut by 0 bases and J by 4 bases, with 12 bases left in between. The CDR3 nucleotides read TGTGCCAGCAGCCAAGATCGAGGGCTTGGCACTGAAGCTTTCTTT. This gives the protein CASSQDRGLGTEAFF.

This chain uses TRBV2 with TRBJ2-1; weak D call: TRBD1 (5 bases). Trimming left V 3 bases short and J 4 bases short, with 13 bases between. Germline lookup yields CDR1 SNHLY and CDR2 FYNNEI. The CDR3 is 15 amino acids. CDR3 region: CASSETATNYNEQFF. CDR3 in DNA: TGTGCCAGCAGTGAGACAGCAACCAATTACAATGAGCAGTTCTTC.

The genes are TRBV3-1 and TRBJ2-3; D gene uncertain. The CDR3 covers 17 residues. Germline V gene lookup returns CDR1 LGHDT and CDR2 YNNKEL (reference sequence). Between the trimmed V and J ends, which lost 1 base and 4 bases, there was a span of 18 bases. The CDR3 DNA reads as TGTGCCAGCAGCCAAGGGGTTGGTCTAGTCGGCTCAGATACGCAGTATTTT. Its translation is CASSQGVGLVGSDTQYF.